The rows below give T cell receptor beta chains drawn from one sample of a study of blood T cells in healthy people across ages. TCRdb re-called the 5' RACE reads with MiXCR, one entry per CDR3 protein. The data show 1.6 million or so distinct CDR3 sequences, roughly 32% seen once. Sequenced input: blood. All receptors come from a woman between 25 and 40 years old in good health. CDR3s leave out the opening cysteine and the closing phenylalanine or tryptophan.

TRBJ2-1,TRBV15,ATYSGGAYNEQF
TRBJ1-1,TRBV20-1,SASQGTEAF
TRBJ1-2,TRBV2,ASSETGQRSGYT
TRBJ1-2,TRBV28,ASTPGAKLYGYT
TRBJ2-3,TRBV9,ASSAHQGASTDTQY
.,TRBV28,ASSLRVGTGIYEQY
TRBJ2-5,TRBV7-7,ASSRFLRGAGGTQY
TRBJ1-2,TRBV10-3,AISETGTGDGYT
TRBJ2-7,TRBV2,ASGGDGTYEQY
TRBJ1-1,TRBV4-1,ASSQDWIGRGFSTEAF
TRBJ2-7,TRBV13,ASSLGRGASYEQY
TRBJ1-2,TRBV2,ASRAGQGVHGYT
TRBJ1-5,TRBV28,ASTGGKQPQH
TRBJ1-1,TRBV18,ASSPEQQGIRGAF
TRBJ2-1,TRBV20-1,SATSSDDTYNEQF